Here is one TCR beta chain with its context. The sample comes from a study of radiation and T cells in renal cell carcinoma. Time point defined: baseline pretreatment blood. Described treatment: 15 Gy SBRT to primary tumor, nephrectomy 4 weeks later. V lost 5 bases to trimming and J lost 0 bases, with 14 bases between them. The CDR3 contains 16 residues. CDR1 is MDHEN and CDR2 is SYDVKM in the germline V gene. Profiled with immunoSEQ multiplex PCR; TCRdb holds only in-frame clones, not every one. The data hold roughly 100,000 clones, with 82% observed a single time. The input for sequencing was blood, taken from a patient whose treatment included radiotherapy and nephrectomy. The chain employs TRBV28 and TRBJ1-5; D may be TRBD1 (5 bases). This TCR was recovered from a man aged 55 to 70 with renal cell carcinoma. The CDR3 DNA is TGTGCCAGCAGTCGACCGAGGGGTTATAGCAATCAGCCCCAGCATTTT. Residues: CASSRPRGYSNQPQHF.